The entry below gives a single T cell receptor beta chain sequence along with its context. No antigen is known for it. The junction differs from germline at one of its ends, possibly a read error. The data derive from a study of OX40 agonist ivuxolimab in advanced cancers. Clones were read by immunoSEQ multiplex PCR, and TCRdb kept only the in-frame ones, dropping some. The sample has 25,000 or so clones; around 79% are singletons. The CDR3 is 15 amino acids. CDR1 is SGHKS and CDR2 is YYEKEE in the germline V gene (reference sequence). Blood specimens came from baseline, cycle 4 day 1, and cycle 7 day 1. General study points: Mean expanded clone counts were higher in CD8+ than CD4+ T cells.

This receptor was taken from an adult with an advanced solid tumor such as melanoma, head and neck, liver or kidney cancer. The specimen was CD4+ or CD8+ T cells sorted from blood, collected in a trial of the OX40 agonist ivuxolimab. The chain has TRBV5-5 and TRBJ2-7, with TRBD2 matching over 7 bases. DNA for the CDR3: TGCGCCAGCAGCCAAGATCAAGCGGGGTCCTACGAGCAGTACTTC. Its protein is CASSQDQAGSYEQYF.